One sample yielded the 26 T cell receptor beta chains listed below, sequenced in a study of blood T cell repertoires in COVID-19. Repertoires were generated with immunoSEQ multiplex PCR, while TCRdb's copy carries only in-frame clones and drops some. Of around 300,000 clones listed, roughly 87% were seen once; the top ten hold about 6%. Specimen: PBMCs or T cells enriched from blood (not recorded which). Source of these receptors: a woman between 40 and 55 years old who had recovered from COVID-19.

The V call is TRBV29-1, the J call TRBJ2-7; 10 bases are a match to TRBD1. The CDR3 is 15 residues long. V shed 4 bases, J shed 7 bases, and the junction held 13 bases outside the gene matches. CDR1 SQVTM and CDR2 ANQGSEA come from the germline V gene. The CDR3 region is CSVVQGGTGASEQYF. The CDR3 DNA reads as TGCAGCGTTGTCCAAGGGGGGACAGGGGCTTCTGAGCAGTACTTC.

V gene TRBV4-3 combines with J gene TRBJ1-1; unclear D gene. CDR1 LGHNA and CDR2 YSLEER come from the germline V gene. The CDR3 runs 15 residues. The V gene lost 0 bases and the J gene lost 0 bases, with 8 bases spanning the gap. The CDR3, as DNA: TGCGCCAGCAGCCAAGAATGGGCCATGAACACTGAAGCTTTCTTT. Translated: CASSQEWAMNTEAFF.

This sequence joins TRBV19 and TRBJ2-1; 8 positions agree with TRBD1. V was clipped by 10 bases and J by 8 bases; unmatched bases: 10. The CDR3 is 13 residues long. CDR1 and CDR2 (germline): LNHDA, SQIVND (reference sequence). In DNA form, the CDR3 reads TGTGCCACAGGGGCAGGGGGCTTTGATGAGCAGTTCTTC. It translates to CATGAGGFDEQFF.

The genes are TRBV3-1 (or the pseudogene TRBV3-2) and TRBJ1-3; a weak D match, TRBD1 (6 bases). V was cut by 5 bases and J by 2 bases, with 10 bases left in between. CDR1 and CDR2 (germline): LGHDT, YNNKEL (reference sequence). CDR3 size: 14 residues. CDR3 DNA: TGTGCCAGCAGCATTACAGGGCCTGGAAACACCATATATTTT. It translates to CASSITGPGNTIYF.

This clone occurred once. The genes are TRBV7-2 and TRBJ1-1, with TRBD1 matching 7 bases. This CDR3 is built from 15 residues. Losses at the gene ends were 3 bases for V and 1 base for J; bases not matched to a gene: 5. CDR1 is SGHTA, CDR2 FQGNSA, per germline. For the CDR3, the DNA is TGTGCCAGCAGCTTCGGGACAGCCCAGAACACTGAAGCTTTCTTT. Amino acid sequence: CASSFGTAQNTEAFF.

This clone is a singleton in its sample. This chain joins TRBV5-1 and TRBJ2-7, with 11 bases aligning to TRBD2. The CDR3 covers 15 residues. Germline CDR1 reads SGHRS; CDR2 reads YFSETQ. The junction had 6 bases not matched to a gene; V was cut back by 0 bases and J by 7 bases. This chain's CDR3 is CASSLELAGDEEQYF. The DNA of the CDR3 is TGCGCCAGCAGCTTGGAACTAGCGGGAGATGAAGAGCAGTACTTC.

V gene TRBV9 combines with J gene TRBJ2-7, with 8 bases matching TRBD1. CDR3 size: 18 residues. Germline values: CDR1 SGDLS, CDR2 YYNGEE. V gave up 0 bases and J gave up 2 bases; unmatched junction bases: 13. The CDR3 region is CASSVDPGTGSRAYEQYF. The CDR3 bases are TGTGCCAGCAGCGTAGACCCCGGGACAGGAAGCAGGGCCTACGAGCAGTACTTC.

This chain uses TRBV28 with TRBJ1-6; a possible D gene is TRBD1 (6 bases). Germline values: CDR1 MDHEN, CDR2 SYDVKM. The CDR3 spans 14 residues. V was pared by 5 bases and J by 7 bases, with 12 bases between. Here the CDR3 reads CASSPHRANSPLHF. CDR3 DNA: TGTGCCAGCAGTCCCCACAGGGCCAATTCACCCCTCCACTTT.

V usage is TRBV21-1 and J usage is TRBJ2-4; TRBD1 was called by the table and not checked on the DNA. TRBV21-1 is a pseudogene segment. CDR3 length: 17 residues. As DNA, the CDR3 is TGTGCCAGCAGCAACGCGGACAGGCTTCTGGCCAAAAACATTCAGTACTTC. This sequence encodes CASSNADRLLAKNIQYF.

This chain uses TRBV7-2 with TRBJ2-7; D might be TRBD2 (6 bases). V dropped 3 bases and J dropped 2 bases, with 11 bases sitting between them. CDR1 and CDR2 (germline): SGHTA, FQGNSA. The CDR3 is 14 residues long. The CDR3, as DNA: TGTGCCAGCAGCTTTTGGGCGGGACCCTACGAGCAGTACTTC. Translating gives CASSFWAGPYEQYF.

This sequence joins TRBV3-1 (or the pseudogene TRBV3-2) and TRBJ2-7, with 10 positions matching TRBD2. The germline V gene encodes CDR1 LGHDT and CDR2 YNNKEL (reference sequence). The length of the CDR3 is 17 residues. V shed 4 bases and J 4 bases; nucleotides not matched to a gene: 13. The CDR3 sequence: CASSPRIAGGLQYEQYF. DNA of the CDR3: TGTGCCAGCAGCCCTAGGATAGCGGGAGGCTTACAGTACGAGCAGTACTTC.

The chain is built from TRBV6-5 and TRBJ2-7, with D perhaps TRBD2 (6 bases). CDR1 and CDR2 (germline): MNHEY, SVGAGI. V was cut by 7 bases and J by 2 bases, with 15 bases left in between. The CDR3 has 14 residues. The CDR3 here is CASTRSGLAYEQYF. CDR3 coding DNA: TGTGCCAGCACCAGAAGCGGGTTAGCCTACGAGCAGTACTTC.

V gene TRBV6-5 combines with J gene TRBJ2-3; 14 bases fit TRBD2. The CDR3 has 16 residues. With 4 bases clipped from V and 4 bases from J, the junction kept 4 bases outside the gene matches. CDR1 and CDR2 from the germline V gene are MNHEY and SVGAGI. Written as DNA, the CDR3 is TGTGCCAGCAGTTCGGGACTAGCGGGAGTTGCAGATACGCAGTATTTT. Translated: CASSSGLAGVADTQYF.

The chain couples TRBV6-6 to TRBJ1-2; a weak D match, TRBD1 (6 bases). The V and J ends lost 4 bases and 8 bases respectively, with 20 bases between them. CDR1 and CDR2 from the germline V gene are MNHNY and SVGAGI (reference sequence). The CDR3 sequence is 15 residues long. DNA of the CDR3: TGTGCCAGCAGTTCGGACAGTCTAAGAACTATCGGCTACACCTTC. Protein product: CASSSDSLRTIGYTF.

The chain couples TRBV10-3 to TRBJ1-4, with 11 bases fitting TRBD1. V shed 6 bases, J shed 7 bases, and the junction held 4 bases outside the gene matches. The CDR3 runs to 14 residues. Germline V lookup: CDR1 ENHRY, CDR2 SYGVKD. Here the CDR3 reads CAISGTGGIEKLFF. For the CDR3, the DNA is TGTGCCATCAGCGGGACAGGGGGAATTGAAAAACTGTTTTTT.

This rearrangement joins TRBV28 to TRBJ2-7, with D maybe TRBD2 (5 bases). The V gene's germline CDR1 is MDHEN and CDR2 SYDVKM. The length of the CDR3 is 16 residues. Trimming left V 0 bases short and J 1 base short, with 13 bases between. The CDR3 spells CASSLWDAGLSYEQYF. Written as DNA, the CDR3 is TGTGCCAGCAGTTTATGGGACGCCGGACTTTCCTACGAGCAGTACTTC. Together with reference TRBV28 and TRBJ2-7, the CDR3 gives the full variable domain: DVKVTQSSRYLVKRTGEKVFLECVQDMDHENMFWYRQDPGLGLRLIYFSYDVKMKEKGDIPEGYSVSREKKERFSLILESASTNQTSMYLCASSLWDAGLSYEQYFGPGTRLTVT.

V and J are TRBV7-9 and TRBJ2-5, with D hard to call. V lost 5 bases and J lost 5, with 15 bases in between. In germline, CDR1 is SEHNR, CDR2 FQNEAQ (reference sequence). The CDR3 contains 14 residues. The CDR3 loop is CASSRSGVLETQYF. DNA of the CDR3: TGTGCCAGCAGCCGCTCAGGTGTGCTGGAGACCCAGTACTTC.

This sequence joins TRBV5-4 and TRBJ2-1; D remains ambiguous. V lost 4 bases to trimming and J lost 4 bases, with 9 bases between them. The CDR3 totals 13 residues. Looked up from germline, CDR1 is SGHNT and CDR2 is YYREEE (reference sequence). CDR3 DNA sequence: TGTGCCAGCAGCCTGGACCAGTACAATGAGCAGTTCTTC. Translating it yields CASSLDQYNEQFF.

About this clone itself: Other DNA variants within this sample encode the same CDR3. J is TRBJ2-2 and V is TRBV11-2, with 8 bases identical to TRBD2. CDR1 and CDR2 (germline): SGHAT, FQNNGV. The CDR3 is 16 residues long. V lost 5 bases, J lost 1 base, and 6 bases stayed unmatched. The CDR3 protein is CASSPTSGGNTGELFF. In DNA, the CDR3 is TGTGCCAGCAGCCCAACTAGCGGAGGGAACACCGGGGAGCTGTTTTTT.

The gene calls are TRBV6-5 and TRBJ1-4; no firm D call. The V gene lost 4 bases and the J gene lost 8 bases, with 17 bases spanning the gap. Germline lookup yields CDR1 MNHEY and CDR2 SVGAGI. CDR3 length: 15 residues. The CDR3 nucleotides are TGTGCCAGCAGTTCCACTCTCTCCCCGCAAGAAAAACTGTTTTTT. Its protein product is CASSSTLSPQEKLFF.

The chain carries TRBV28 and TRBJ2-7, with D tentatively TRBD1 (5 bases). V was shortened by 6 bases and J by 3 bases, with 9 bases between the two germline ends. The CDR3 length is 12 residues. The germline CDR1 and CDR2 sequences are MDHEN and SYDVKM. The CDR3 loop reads CASRTQGYEQYF. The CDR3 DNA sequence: TGTGCCAGCAGAACGCAGGGCTACGAGCAGTACTTC. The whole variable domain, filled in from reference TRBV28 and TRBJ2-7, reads DVKVTQSSRYLVKRTGEKVFLECVQDMDHENMFWYRQDPGLGLRLIYFSYDVKMKEKGDIPEGYSVSREKKERFSLILESASTNQTSMYLCASRTQGYEQYFGPGTRLTVT.

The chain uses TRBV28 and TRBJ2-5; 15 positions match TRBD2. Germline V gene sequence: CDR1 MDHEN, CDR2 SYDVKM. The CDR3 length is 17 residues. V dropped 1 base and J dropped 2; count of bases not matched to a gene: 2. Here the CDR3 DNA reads TGTGCCAGCAGTTTATTGGGACTAGCGGGAGGACAAGAGACCCAGTACTTC. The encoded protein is CASSLLGLAGGQETQYF.

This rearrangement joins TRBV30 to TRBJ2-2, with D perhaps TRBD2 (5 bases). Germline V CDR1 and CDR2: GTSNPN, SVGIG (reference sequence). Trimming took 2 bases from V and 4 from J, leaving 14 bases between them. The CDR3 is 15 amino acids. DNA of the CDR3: TGTGCCTGGAGTCCTTACGGGGTGAGCACCGGGGAGCTGTTTTTT. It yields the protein CAWSPYGVSTGELFF.

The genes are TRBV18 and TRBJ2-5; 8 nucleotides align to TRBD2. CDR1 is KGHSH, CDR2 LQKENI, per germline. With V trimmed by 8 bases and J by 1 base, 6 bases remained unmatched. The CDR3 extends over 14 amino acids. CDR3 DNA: TGTGCCAGCCAGCGGGAGAATATCCAAGAGACCCAGTACTTC. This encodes CASQRENIQETQYF.

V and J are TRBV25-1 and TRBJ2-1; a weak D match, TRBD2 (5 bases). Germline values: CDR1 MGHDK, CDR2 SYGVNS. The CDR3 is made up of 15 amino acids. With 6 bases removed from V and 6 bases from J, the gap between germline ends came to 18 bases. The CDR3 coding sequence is TGTGCCAGCAGCCCTGGGAACTTACGGGGCAATGAGCAGTTCTTC. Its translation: CASSPGNLRGNEQFF.

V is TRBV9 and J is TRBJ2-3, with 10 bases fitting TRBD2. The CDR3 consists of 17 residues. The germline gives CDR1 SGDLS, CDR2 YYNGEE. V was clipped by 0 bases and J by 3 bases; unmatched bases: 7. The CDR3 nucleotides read TGTGCCAGCAGCGTAGAGGGGGTGACTAGCGGGACAGATACGCAGTATTTT. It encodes CASSVEGVTSGTDTQYF.